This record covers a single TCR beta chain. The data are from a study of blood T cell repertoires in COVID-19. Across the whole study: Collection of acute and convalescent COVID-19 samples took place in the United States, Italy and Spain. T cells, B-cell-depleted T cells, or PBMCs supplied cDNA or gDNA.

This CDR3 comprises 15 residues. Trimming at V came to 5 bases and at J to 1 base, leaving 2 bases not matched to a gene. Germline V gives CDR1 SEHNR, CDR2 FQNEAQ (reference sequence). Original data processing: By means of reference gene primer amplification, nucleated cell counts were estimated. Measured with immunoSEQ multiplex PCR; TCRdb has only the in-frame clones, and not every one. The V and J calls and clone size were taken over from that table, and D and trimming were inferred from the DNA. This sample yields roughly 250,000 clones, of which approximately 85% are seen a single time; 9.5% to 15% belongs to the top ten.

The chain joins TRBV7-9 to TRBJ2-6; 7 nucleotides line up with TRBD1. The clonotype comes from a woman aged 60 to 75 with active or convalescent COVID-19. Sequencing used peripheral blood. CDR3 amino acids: CASSQTGSGANVLTF. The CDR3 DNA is TGTGCCAGCAGCCAGACAGGGTCTGGGGCCAACGTCCTGACTTTC.